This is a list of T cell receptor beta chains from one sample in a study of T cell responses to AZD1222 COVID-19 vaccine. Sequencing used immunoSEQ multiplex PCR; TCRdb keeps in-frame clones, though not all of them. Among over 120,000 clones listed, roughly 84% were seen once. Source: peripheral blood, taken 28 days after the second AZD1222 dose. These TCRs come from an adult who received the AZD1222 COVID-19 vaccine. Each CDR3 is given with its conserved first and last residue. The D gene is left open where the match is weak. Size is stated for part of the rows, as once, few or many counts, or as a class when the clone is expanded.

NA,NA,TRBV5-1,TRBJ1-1,TGCGCCAGCAGCCGAGGGGGTAGCACTGAAGCTTTCTTT,CASSRGGSTEAFF
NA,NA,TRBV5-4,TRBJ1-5,TGTGCCAGCAGCTTGGGGGGGGCGACGGGCAATCAGCCCCAGCATTTT,CASSLGGATGNQPQHF
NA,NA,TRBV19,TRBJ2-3,TGTGCCAGTAGTCTACTTGATCGTGTTCCAGATACGCAGTATTTT,CASSLLDRVPDTQYF
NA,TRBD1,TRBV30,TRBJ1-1,TGTGCCTGGAGATGGACAGGAGTTGAAGCTTTCTTT,CAWRWTGVEAFF
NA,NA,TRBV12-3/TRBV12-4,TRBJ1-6,TGTGCCAGCAGTTTAGGCTATAATTCACCCCTCCACTTT,CASSLGYNSPLHF
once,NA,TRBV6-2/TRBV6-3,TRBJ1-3,TGTGCCAGCAGTTACTCGGGGTTGGCTGGAAACACCATATATTTT,CASSYSGLAGNTIYF
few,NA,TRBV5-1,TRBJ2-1,TGCGCCAGCAGCTTGACCTTCTCCTACAATGAGCAGTTCTTC,CASSLTFSYNEQFF
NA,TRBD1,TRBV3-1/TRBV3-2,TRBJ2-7,TGTGCCAGCAGCCCGACAGGGAACGAGCAGTACTTC,CASSPTGNEQYF
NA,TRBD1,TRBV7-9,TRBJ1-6,TGTGCCAGCAGCCCAAGCCAGGGGGGGAATTCACCCCTCCACTTT,CASSPSQGGNSPLHF
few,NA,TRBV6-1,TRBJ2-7,TGTGCCAGCAGTGAAGCGCTTCGGGGGGACAGAACCGACTACGAGCAGTACTTC,CASSEALRGDRTDYEQYF
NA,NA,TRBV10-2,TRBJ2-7,TGCGCCAGCAGTGAAGGAGGGCTAGCCCGGGAGCAGTACTTC,CASSEGGLAREQYF
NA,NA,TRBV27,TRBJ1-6,TGTGCCAGCAGGGACGGCTCCACAGGGTTACCTTCACCCCTCCACTTT,CASRDGSTGLPSPLHF
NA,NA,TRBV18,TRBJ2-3,TGTGCCAGCTCACCGGGGAGCACAGATACGCAGTATTTT,CASSPGSTDTQYF
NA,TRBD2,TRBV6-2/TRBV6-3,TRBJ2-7,TGTGCCAGCAGCAAGCGGGAGGGATCCTACGAGCAGTACTTC,CASSKREGSYEQYF
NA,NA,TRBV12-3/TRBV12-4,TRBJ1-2,TGTGCCAGCAGTTTAGGGAGAGGCTACACCTTC,CASSLGRGYTF
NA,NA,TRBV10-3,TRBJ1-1,TGTGCCATCAGGGGCCTTTATAACACTGAAGCTTTCTTT,CAIRGLYNTEAFF
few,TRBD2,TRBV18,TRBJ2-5,TGTGCCAGCTCACCGCCTAGCGGCTTCCAAGAGACCCAGTACTTC,CASSPPSGFQETQYF
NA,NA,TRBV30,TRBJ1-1,TGTGCCTGGAGTAAAGGTCTGAACACTGAAGCTTTCTTT,CAWSKGLNTEAFF
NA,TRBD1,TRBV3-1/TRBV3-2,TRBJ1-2,TGTGCCAGCAGCCAAGTTTGGGCACTGGCAGGGGGCAACTATGGCTACACCTTC,CASSQVWALAGGNYGYTF
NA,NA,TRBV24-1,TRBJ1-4,TGTGCCACCAGTGACCCCGGGCCTGGGGAAAAACTGTTTTTT,CATSDPGPGEKLFF
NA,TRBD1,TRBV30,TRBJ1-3,TGTGCCTGGAGTGTGCCGGGACAGGGATGGAACACCATATATTTT,CAWSVPGQGWNTIYF
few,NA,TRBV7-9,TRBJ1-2,TGTGCCAGCAGCCGCGGCACGGCGAACTATGGCTACACCTTC,CASSRGTANYGYTF
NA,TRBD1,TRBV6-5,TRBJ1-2,TGTGCCAGCAGTCCCCGGACAGGGGCCTATGGCTACACCTTC,CASSPRTGAYGYTF
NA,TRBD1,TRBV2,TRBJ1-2,TGTGCCAGCAGCCGACAGGGGGAAGGTGACGGCTACACCTTC,CASSRQGEGDGYTF
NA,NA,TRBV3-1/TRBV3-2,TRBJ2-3,TGTGCCAGCACGGGCACAGATACGCAGTATTTT,CASTGTDTQYF
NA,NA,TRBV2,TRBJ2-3,TGTGCCAGCACCGGGGCGGGGAGAACAGATACGCAGTATTTT,CASTGAGRTDTQYF
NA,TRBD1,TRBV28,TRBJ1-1,TGTGCCAGCAGAGGCGACAGGGGTACGGAAGCTTTCTTT,CASRGDRGTEAFF
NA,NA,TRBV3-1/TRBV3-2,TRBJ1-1,TGTGCCAGCAGCCAAGAGATGAACACTGAAGCTTTCTTT,CASSQEMNTEAFF
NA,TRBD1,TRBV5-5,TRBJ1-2,TGTGCCAGCAGCCCCCAGACAGGGGACTATGGCTACACCTTC,CASSPQTGDYGYTF
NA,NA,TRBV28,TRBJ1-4,TGTGCCAGCAGTTTCTCCGTCTCCCGGGAAAAACTGTTTTTT,CASSFSVSREKLFF
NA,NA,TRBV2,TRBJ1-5,TGTGCCAGCAGTGGTTTGGGGTTTGGGAATCAGCCCCAGCATTTT,CASSGLGFGNQPQHF
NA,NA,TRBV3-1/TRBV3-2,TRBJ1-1,TGTGCCAGCAGCCAAGCCCTCGCGGGGCGGGACACTGAAGCTTTCTTT,CASSQALAGRDTEAFF
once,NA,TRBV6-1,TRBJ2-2,TGTGCCAGCAGTGAAGCGACAGGGAACACCGGGGAGCTGTTTTTT,CASSEATGNTGELFF
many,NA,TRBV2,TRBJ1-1,TGTGCCAGCATGGGGACGGGGACTGAAGCTTTCTTT,CASMGTGTEAFF
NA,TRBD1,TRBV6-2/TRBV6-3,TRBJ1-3,TGTGCCAGCAGTCGGGACAGGGGGCCCGGAAACACCATATATTTT,CASSRDRGPGNTIYF
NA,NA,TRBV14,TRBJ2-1,TGTGCCAGCAGCCAAGAAGGGATGGAGCAGTTCTTC,CASSQEGMEQFF
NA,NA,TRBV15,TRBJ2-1,TGTGCCACCAGCAGAGATCGGGGGCTCGGTGAGCAGTTCTTC,CATSRDRGLGEQFF